This TCR beta chain was recovered during a study of metastatic and nonmetastatic thyroid tumors. Across the whole study: It was across blood and tumor or nodule tissue from malignant and benign thyroid patients that repertoires were compared.

This clone was detected many times. The CDR3 has 15 residues. From germline, CDR1 is MNHNS and CDR2 SASEGT. V trimming: 5 bases; J trimming: 1 base; junction bases outside the gene matches: 3. TCRdb reanalyzed the PCR reads via MiXCR. The data hold some 93,000 clones, with over 9.5% observed a single time. All patients reached thyroid surgery having received no treatment beforehand. The sample taken for sequencing was blood. This sequence joins TRBV6-1 and TRBJ2-1; 9 bases are a match to TRBD2. This TCR was sampled from a female donor with papillary thyroid cancer or a benign thyroid nodule (not recorded which). Some clones in this sample may be carry-over from other donors' samples. CDR3 region: CASSSAGGSYNEQFF. CDR3 nucleotide sequence: TGTGCCAGCAGTTCAGCGGGGGGTTCCTACAATGAGCAGTTCTTC.